This T cell receptor (beta chain) is drawn from a study of regulatory T cells in long-lasting Graves disease. For TCR beta, libraries came from iRepertoire HTBI primers and Arm-PCR of CDR3 regions. MiXCR was run by TCRdb on the multiplex PCR reads, yielding one entry per CDR3 protein. The table lists approximately 480,000 distinct CDR3 sequences, about 17% of them singletons. The CDR3 has 16 amino acids. V lost 3 bases to trimming and J lost 9 bases; unmatched junction nucleotides: 14. CDR1 and CDR2 (germline): LNHNV, YYDKDF (reference sequence). This clonotype was seen a few times. As to time point: newly diagnosed GD, antithyroid drugs for less than 3 months. The TCR library was prepared using RNA isolated from PBMCs. The same specimen was also included in a second study, on T cells in Graves' hyperthyroidism and ophthalmopathy.

This material consisted of peripheral blood mononuclear cells (PBMCs), taken at new diagnosis, from a patient treated with antithyroid drugs. The V and J genes are TRBV15 and TRBJ2-1; 7 positions agree with TRBD2. The TCR sequence derives from a man in his forties or fifties with Graves disease. Here the CDR3 DNA reads TGTGCCACCAGCAGGGGGGTGGGGGGGACGGAGTTTGAGCAGTTCTTC. Encoded protein: CATSRGVGGTEFEQFF.